This TCR beta chain was identified in a study of shared clonotypes between healthy human individuals. Division of CD4+ cells produced a CD45RA+ naive subset and a CD45RA-negative memory subset. Using immunoSEQ multiplex PCR, the repertoire was profiled, and TCRdb retains in-frame clones only, with some absent. The sample yields under 600,000 clones, about 96% seen once. Details on this clone: Antigen: not known.

Overall study findings and caveats: Blood was the only sampled material, and tissue repertoires likely differ.

CDR3 length: 14 residues. CDR1 is KGHSH and CDR2 is LQKENI in the germline V gene. V was cut by 4 bases and J by 1 base, with 8 bases left in between. The chain combines TRBV18 with TRBJ1-3, with a tentative D call TRBD1 (5 bases). The receptor's source is a woman aged 25 to 39 in good health. Sequenced sample: naive CD4+ T cells sorted from blood. Subset indicated: CD45RA+ positively selected. In DNA form, the CDR3 reads TGTGCCAGCTCACTAGACAGTTCTGGAAACACCATATATTTT. This translates into CASSLDSSGNTIYF.